This passage covers 13 T cell receptor beta chains from one sample sequenced in a study of OX40 agonist ivuxolimab in advanced cancers. The protocol was immunoSEQ multiplex PCR, while the TCRdb copy is restricted to in-frame clones and leaves out a portion. The sample carries 35,000 to 55,000 clones, approximately 91% recorded once. The specimen was CD4+ or CD8+ T cells sorted from blood, collected in a trial of the OX40 agonist ivuxolimab. These receptor sequences come from an adult with an advanced solid tumor such as melanoma, head and neck, liver or kidney cancer.

This rearrangement joins TRBV11-3 to TRBJ2-7, with TRBD1 as a possible D gene (6 bases). This CDR3 is built from 13 residues. V was cut by 4 bases and J by 6 bases, with 13 bases left in between. The germline gives CDR1 SGHNT, CDR2 YENEEA. The CDR3 here is CASSSQTGTEQYF. The CDR3 DNA sequence: TGTGCCAGCAGCTCCCAAACAGGGACCGAGCAGTACTTC.

This sequence joins TRBV6-6 and TRBJ1-5; possible D gene TRBD1, 5 bases. V was clipped by 7 bases and J by 4 bases, with 17 bases between them. The CDR3 has 15 residues. Germline CDR1 and CDR2: MNHNY and SVGAGI (reference sequence). The CDR3 here is CASILTQGSNQPQHF. The CDR3 DNA is TGTGCCAGCATCTTAACTCAGGGATCGAATCAGCCCCAGCATTTT.

This clone occurred once. The chain joins TRBV5-4 to TRBJ2-7; D possibly corresponds to TRBD1 (7 bases). Germline CDR1 is SGHNT and CDR2 is YYREEE (reference sequence). V lost 0 bases, J lost 0 bases, and 10 bases lay in between. The CDR3 loop spans 15 amino acids. The DNA for the CDR3 is TGTGCCAGCAGCTTGGGACAGGGACTCTCCTACGAGCAGTACTTC. Translated: CASSLGQGLSYEQYF.

V is TRBV19 and J is TRBJ1-1, with TRBD1 identical over 10 bases. V shed 3 bases, J shed 3 bases, and the junction held 7 bases outside the gene matches. This CDR3 is 16 amino acids long. Germline V gives CDR1 LNHDA, CDR2 SQIVND (reference sequence). DNA of the CDR3: TGTGCCAGTAGTATCCCGACAGGGGGCTTGTACACTGAAGCTTTCTTT. Protein product: CASSIPTGGLYTEAFF.

This clone was counted between two and nine times. The J gene is TRBJ1-2, the V gene TRBV18; D is uncertain. The CDR3 runs to 12 residues. Germline V gene lookup returns CDR1 KGHSH and CDR2 LQKENI. The V end was cut by 5 bases, the J end by 8 bases, with 12 bases between. As DNA, the CDR3 is TGTGCCAGCTCAAGGCAGATGGGGGGCTACACCTTC. Protein sequence: CASSRQMGGYTF. The variable domain in full, with the rest retrieved from reference TRBV18 and TRBJ1-2, is NAGVMQNPRHLVRRRGQEARLRCSPMKGHSHVYWYRQLPEEGLKFMVYLQKENIIDESGMPKERFSAEFPKEGPSILRIQQVVRGDSAAYFCASSRQMGGYTFGSGTRLTVV.

V and J are TRBV19 and TRBJ2-4; 10 nucleotides align to TRBD2. The germline CDR1 and CDR2 sequences are LNHDA and SQIVND (reference sequence). The CDR3 spans 16 residues. Trimming cost V 3 bases and J 4 bases; bases outside gene matches: 6. The CDR3 loop reads CASSIPLAGAKNIQYF. The CDR3 region has the DNA TGTGCCAGTAGTATTCCCCTAGCGGGAGCGAAAAACATTCAGTACTTC.

The chain uses TRBV27 and TRBJ2-5; weak D call: TRBD2 (6 bases). CDR3 length: 13 amino acids. The germline CDR1 and CDR2 sequences are MNHEY and SMNVEV (reference sequence). Deletions cut 8 bases from V and 5 bases from J, with 15 bases between. CDR3 in amino acids: CASRDSGLETQYF. Written as DNA, the CDR3 is TGTGCCAGCCGGGACTCGGGCTTGGAGACCCAGTACTTC.

The chain employs TRBV23-1 and TRBJ2-5; the D is unclear. TRBV23-1 qualifies as an ORF whose function is uncertain. The CDR3 length is 15 residues. V lost 2 bases to trimming and J lost 1 base, with 11 bases between them. CDR3 coding DNA: TGCGCCAGCAGTCAAACCTACAGAGCCCAAGAGACCCAGTACTTC. Amino acid sequence: CASSQTYRAQETQYF.

The chain joins TRBV6-5 to TRBJ1-3; 8 bases line up with TRBD1. This CDR3 comprises 14 residues. The V gene end was trimmed by 7 bases and the J gene end by 3 bases; junction bases not matched to a gene: 5. Germline V gives CDR1 MNHEY, CDR2 SVGAGI. This chain's CDR3 is CASTPDRGGNTIYF. CDR3 in DNA: TGTGCCAGCACCCCAGACAGGGGTGGAAACACCATATATTTT.

This rearrangement joins TRBV4-1 to TRBJ2-3, with 9 bases identical to TRBD2. The germline gives CDR1 MGHRA, CDR2 YSYEKL. CDR3 size: 17 residues. V lost 2 bases to trimming and J lost 4 bases; unmatched junction nucleotides: 10. The CDR3 bases are TGCGCCAGCAGCCAACTAGGTAGCGGGAGAGCTGCAGATACGCAGTATTTT. As protein: CASSQLGSGRAADTQYF.

The chain couples TRBV29-1 to TRBJ2-2; TRBD2 aligns across 12 bases. The CDR3 runs 16 residues. Germline lookup yields CDR1 SQVTM and CDR2 ANQGSEA. The V gene end was trimmed by 2 bases and the J gene end by 5 bases; junction bases not matched to a gene: 6. This chain's CDR3 is CSVERLAGGRTGELFF. CDR3 nucleotides: TGCAGCGTTGAAAGGCTAGCGGGAGGGCGAACCGGGGAGCTGTTTTTT.

The J gene is TRBJ1-5, the V gene TRBV18, with 10 bases fitting TRBD1. J was trimmed by 8 bases and V by 4 bases; bases with no gene match: 2. The CDR3 runs 13 residues. Germline CDR1 and CDR2: KGHSH and LQKENI. CDR3 amino acids: CASSRQGAEPQHF. The CDR3 region has the DNA TGTGCCAGCTCACGACAGGGGGCAGAGCCCCAGCATTTT.

The V and J genes are TRBV11-2 and TRBJ2-5, with TRBD1 matching over 7 bases. The length of the CDR3 is 16 residues. From germline, CDR1 is SGHAT and CDR2 FQNNGV. J gave up 5 bases and V 1 base, and 10 bases lay outside the gene matches. The CDR3 is CASSLGWAGGWETQYF. The CDR3 DNA reads as TGTGCCAGCAGCTTAGGTTGGGCAGGGGGTTGGGAGACCCAGTACTTC.